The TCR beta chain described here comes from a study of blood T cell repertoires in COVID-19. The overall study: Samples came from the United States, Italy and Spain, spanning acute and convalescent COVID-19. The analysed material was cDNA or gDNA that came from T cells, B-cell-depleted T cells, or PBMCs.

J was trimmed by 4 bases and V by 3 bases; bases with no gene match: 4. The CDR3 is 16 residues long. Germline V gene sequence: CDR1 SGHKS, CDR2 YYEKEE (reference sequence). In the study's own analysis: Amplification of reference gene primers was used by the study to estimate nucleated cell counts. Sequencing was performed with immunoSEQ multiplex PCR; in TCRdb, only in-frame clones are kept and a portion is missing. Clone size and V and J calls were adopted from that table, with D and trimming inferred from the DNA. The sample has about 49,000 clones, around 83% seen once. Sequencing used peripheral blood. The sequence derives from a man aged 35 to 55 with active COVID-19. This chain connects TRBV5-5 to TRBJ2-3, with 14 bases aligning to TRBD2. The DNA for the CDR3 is TGTGCCAGCAGCTCCGGGACTAGCGGGAGTTCAGATACGCAGTATTTT. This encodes CASSSGTSGSSDTQYF.